A single sample gave rise to the 23 T cell receptor beta chains below, sequenced in a study of T cells in Graves' hyperthyroidism and ophthalmopathy. Researchers took RNA transcripts and amplified the TCR beta CDR3 regions from them. A first-round RT-PCR of the TCR CDR3 used the HTBI primer set. TCRdb re-derived calls from the multiplex PCR reads in MiXCR, one entry per CDR3 protein. The sample has hundreds of thousands of distinct CDR3 sequences, approximately 14% seen once; the top ten hold under 30%. Sequenced input: blood. These receptors originate from a woman in her 30s with Graves' hyperthyroidism.

The chain uses TRBV4-2 and TRBJ2-3; D is undetermined. With 0 bases removed from V and 3 bases from J, the gap between germline ends came to 4 bases. Germline assignment: CDR1 LGHNA and CDR2 YNFKEQ. This CDR3 spans 13 amino acids. CDR3 DNA: TGTGCCAGCAGCCAAGATGAGACAGATACGCAGTATTTT. This codes for CASSQDETDTQYF.

This clonotype was picked up a small number of times. This chain connects TRBV6-1 to TRBJ2-3; tentatively, D is TRBD2 (6 bases). CDR1 is MNHNS, CDR2 SASEGT, per germline. The CDR3 sequence is 17 residues long. Trimming pared 3 bases from V and 0 bases from J, leaving 16 bases between. The CDR3 here is CASSDGLGSLSTDTQYF. The CDR3 DNA sequence: TGTGCCAGCAGTGATGGCCTCGGGAGTTTGAGCACAGATACGCAGTATTTT.

This clonotype showed up many times. This chain connects TRBV20-1 to TRBJ2-7; D unclear. The CDR3 contains 15 residues. Trimming stripped 6 bases from V and 0 bases from J, with 18 bases between. The V gene's germline CDR1 is DFQATT and CDR2 SNEGSKA (reference sequence). The CDR3 bases are TGCAGTGCCGAAAGCCCGGGCCTCAGCTCCTACGAGCAGTACTTC. It yields the protein CSAESPGLSSYEQYF.

This clonotype has a handful of counts. The chain is built from TRBV7-9 and TRBJ2-2; D unclear. Germline CDR1 and CDR2: SEHNR and FQNEAQ (reference sequence). V was pared by 8 bases and J by 5 bases, with 9 bases between. The length of the CDR3 is 12 residues. The CDR3 DNA is TGTGCCAGCGAAATCTGGACCGGGGAGCTGTTTTTT. Protein product: CASEIWTGELFF.

This clonotype was recorded a few times. The chain recombines TRBV20-1 with TRBJ2-1; TRBD2 matches at 13 bases. CDR3 size: 15 residues. Trimming took 1 base from V and 5 from J; bases not matched to a gene: 2. CDR1 and CDR2 (germline): DFQATT, SNEGSKA (reference sequence). CDR3: CSARGTSGRNNEQFF. In nucleotides, the CDR3 is TGCAGTGCTAGAGGGACTAGCGGGAGAAACAATGAGCAGTTCTTC.

This clonotype was seen at least ten times. This chain links TRBV7-2 with TRBJ2-3; a possible D gene is TRBD2 (6 bases). V lost 5 bases and J lost 4, with 19 bases in between. The length of the CDR3 is 16 residues. Per germline, CDR1 SGHTA and CDR2 FQGNSA. The CDR3 region is CASSPNSGRIADTQYF. CDR3 DNA sequence: TGTGCCAGCAGCCCAAATTCAGGGAGGATCGCAGATACGCAGTATTTT.

This clonotype was detected only a few times. The chain couples TRBV28 to TRBJ2-7; TRBD2 is a possible D gene (6 bases). The CDR3 is made up of 16 amino acids. Germline V gives CDR1 MDHEN, CDR2 SYDVKM. V shed 6 bases and J shed 4 bases, with 22 bases lying between them. For the CDR3, the DNA is TGTGCCAGCAGGGGCGGGGACTGGCGAAACCCATACGAGCAGTACTTC. Protein sequence: CASRGGDWRNPYEQYF.

The J gene is TRBJ2-7, the V gene TRBV20-1; D is unclear. CDR1 and CDR2 (germline): DFQATT, SNEGSKA (reference sequence). The CDR3 runs to 13 residues. Trimming shortened V by 1 base and J by 4 bases, and 11 bases separated the two germline ends. CDR3 in DNA: TGCAGTGCTAGAGCCCGGGTGGGGTACGAGCAGTACTTC. The encoded protein is CSARARVGYEQYF.

This clonotype was seen repeatedly, ten times or more. The V call is TRBV28, the J call TRBJ2-3, with 7 nucleotides matching TRBD1. The CDR3 runs 16 residues. J gave up 1 base and V 2 bases, and 6 bases lay outside the gene matches. CDR1 MDHEN and CDR2 SYDVKM come from the germline V gene. The CDR3 loop reads CASSLMGQPGTDTQYF. The CDR3 DNA follows: TGTGCCAGCAGTTTAATGGGACAGCCAGGCACAGATACGCAGTATTTT.

This clonotype was observed a handful of times. This sequence joins TRBV5-4 and TRBJ1-6; D not resolved. CDR1 is SGHNT, CDR2 YYREEE, per germline (reference sequence). V shed 3 bases and J shed 10 bases, with 14 bases lying between them. The CDR3 contains 14 residues. CDR3 protein: CASSSLKAASPLHF. The CDR3 DNA follows: TGTGCCAGCAGCTCGCTGAAGGCGGCCTCACCCCTCCACTTT.

This clonotype has only a few counts. This rearrangement joins TRBV30 to TRBJ2-1, with D possibly being TRBD2 (5 bases). CDR1 and CDR2 (germline): GTSNPN, SVGIG (reference sequence). The CDR3 is made up of 15 amino acids. Trimming cost V 0 bases and J 10 bases, with 19 bases left between them. The CDR3 region has the DNA TGTGCCTGGAGTGTAAGGCTAGCAAAGCTTCTAGAGCAGTTCTTC. This gives the protein CAWSVRLAKLLEQFF.

The V and J genes are TRBV6-5 and TRBJ1-5; D unresolved. This CDR3 contains 14 residues. The V and J ends lost 7 bases and 3 bases respectively, with 13 bases between them. Germline CDR1 MNHEY, CDR2 SVGAGI. CDR3 in amino acids: CASTARAVNQPQHF. The CDR3 DNA sequence: TGTGCCAGCACCGCCCGCGCAGTCAATCAGCCCCAGCATTTT.

J is TRBJ1-6 and V is TRBV13; 10 bases fit TRBD1. J was trimmed by 7 bases and V by 5 bases; bases with no gene match: 11. This CDR3 has 17 residues. The germline gives CDR1 PRHDT, CDR2 FYEKMQ (reference sequence). The CDR3 protein is CASSVRSTGGGNSPLHF. The DNA for the CDR3 is TGTGCCAGCAGCGTTCGCTCGACAGGGGGCGGGAATTCACCCCTCCACTTT.

This clonotype was detected many times. This chain connects TRBV7-2 to TRBJ1-3; D is undetermined. This CDR3 is built from 14 residues. The V and J ends lost 6 bases and 9 bases respectively, with 18 bases between them. Per the germline V gene, CDR1 is SGHTA and CDR2 is FQGNSA. The CDR3 DNA reads TGTGCCAGCAGACCCGGGTTAGGGTCTGCCACCATATATTTT. Amino acids: CASRPGLGSATIYF.

The sample holds many counts of this clonotype. The V gene is TRBV30, the J gene TRBJ1-2, with D hard to call. Germline CDR1 GTSNPN, CDR2 SVGIG (reference sequence). The germline V and J ends were trimmed by 4 bases and 0 bases, with 9 bases remaining between them. This CDR3 contains 13 residues. Here the CDR3 DNA reads TGTGCCTGGACTCCGGGAGCTAACTATGGCTACACCTTC. Translation: CAWTPGANYGYTF.

Concerning this clonotype: Possible read error: a much larger clone is one base away. The genes are TRBV11-2 and TRBJ2-5, with TRBD2 as a possible D gene (6 bases). The CDR3 sequence is 16 residues long. Looked up from germline, CDR1 is SGHAT and CDR2 is FQNNGV. Trimming cost V 2 bases and J 13 bases, with 26 bases left between them. The CDR3 sequence is CASSLPESGVDIGRYF. Written as DNA, the CDR3 is TGTGCCAGCAGCTTACCGGAGTCGGGAGTCGACATCGGCCGGTACTTC.

This clonotype was counted a few times. The V gene is TRBV29-1, the J gene TRBJ1-1, with a weak D call TRBD1 (6 bases). The CDR3 extends over 14 amino acids. V was clipped by 7 bases and J by 6 bases, with 21 bases between them. Per the germline V gene, CDR1 is SQVTM and CDR2 is ANQGSEA. The CDR3, as DNA: TGCAGCGCCCGGGCTCAGGGGAATCGGGCTGAAGCTTTCTTT. Protein product: CSARAQGNRAEAFF. Full variable domain (missing parts from reference TRBV29-1 and TRBJ1-1): SAVISQKPSRDICQRGTSLTIQCQVDSQVTMMFWYRQQPGQSLTLIATANQGSEATYESGFVIDKFPISRPNLTFSTLTVSNMSPEDSSIYLCSARAQGNRAEAFFGQGTRLTVV.

CDR3 nucleotide sequence: TGTGCCACCAGCAGAGCTCCCGGGACAGAAGCTTTCTTT. Residues: CATSRAPGTEAFF. This rearrangement joins TRBV15 to TRBJ1-1; D perhaps matches TRBD1 (6 bases). The CDR3 runs 13 residues. Trimming took off 1 base at V and 8 bases at J, with 11 bases between the two ends. Germline V gives CDR1 LNHNV, CDR2 YYDKDF (reference sequence).

The chain combines TRBV7-9 with TRBJ2-7; D is uncertain. V lost 4 bases to trimming and J lost 3 bases, with 16 bases between them. Germline values: CDR1 SEHNR, CDR2 FQNEAQ (reference sequence). The CDR3 totals 15 residues. CDR3 protein: CASSSPSSPDYEQYF. The CDR3 bases are TGTGCCAGCAGCTCCCCGTCGAGCCCAGACTACGAGCAGTACTTC.

This clonotype showed up many times. The chain links TRBV20-1 to TRBJ2-1; D perhaps matches TRBD2 (5 bases). The CDR3 has 12 amino acids. Deletions cut 5 bases from V and 8 bases from J, with 13 bases between. Germline V gives CDR1 DFQATT, CDR2 SNEGSKA (reference sequence). CDR3 in DNA: TGCAGTGCTTCCGGACTTCGCGATGAGCAGTTCTTC. Translating gives CSASGLRDEQFF.

This clonotype was detected ten times or more. This rearrangement joins TRBV29-1 to TRBJ1-2; 9 bases align to TRBD1. The germline gives CDR1 SQVTM, CDR2 ANQGSEA. Trimming at V came to 6 bases and at J to 1 base, leaving 3 bases not matched to a gene. This CDR3 is 13 amino acids long. The chain's CDR3 is CSVGQGLNYGYTF. The DNA of the CDR3 is TGCAGCGTGGGACAGGGCCTTAACTATGGCTACACCTTC.

There are a few counts of this clonotype. The chain couples TRBV3-1 to TRBJ2-1; D might be TRBD1 (6 bases). This CDR3 region has 14 residues. The ends were cut back, 3 bases at V and 5 bases at J, with 11 bases in the middle. Per germline, CDR1 LGHDT and CDR2 YNNKEL (reference sequence). The CDR3, as DNA: TGTGCCAGCAGCCAGGGGGCCTTCGACAATGAGCAGTTCTTC. Translation: CASSQGAFDNEQFF.

This clonotype was seen a handful of times. The chain employs TRBV9 and TRBJ1-4, with TRBD1 as a possible D gene (5 bases). Per the germline V gene, CDR1 is SGDLS and CDR2 is YYNGEE. Trimming removed 9 bases at V and 3 bases at J, with 15 bases between. The length of the CDR3 is 14 residues. The CDR3 region is CATARGESNEKLFF. Here the CDR3 DNA reads TGTGCCACGGCCCGAGGGGAGTCTAATGAAAAACTGTTTTTT.